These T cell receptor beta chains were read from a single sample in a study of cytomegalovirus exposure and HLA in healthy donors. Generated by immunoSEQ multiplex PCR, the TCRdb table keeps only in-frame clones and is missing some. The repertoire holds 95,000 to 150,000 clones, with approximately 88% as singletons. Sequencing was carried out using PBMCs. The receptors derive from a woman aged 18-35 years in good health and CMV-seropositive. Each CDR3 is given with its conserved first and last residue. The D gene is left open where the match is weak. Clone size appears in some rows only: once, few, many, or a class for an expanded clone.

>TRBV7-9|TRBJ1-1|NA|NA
TGTGCCAGCAGCCTCGGAAATGGTGCCATGAGGGACACTGAAGCTTTCTTT
CASSLGNGAMRDTEAFF
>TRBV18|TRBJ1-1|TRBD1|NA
TGTGCCAGCTCACCAGGACAGGAAAACACTGAAGCTTTCTTT
CASSPGQENTEAFF
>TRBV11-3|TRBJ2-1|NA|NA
TGTGCCAGCAGCTTAGACAGGGCTGGCAATGAGCAGTTCTTC
CASSLDRAGNEQFF
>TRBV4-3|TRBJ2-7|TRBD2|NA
TGCGCCAGCAGCCAAGATCAGTCTAGCGGGACATACGAGCAGTACTTC
CASSQDQSSGTYEQYF
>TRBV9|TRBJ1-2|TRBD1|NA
TGTGCCAGCAGCGGGACAGGGTATGGCTACACCTTC
CASSGTGYGYTF
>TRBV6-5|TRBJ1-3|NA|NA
TGTGCCAGCAGGCGCGGACAGAGTGGAAACACCATATATTTT
CASRRGQSGNTIYF
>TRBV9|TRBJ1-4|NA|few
TGTGCCAGCAGCACTCGTGGGAGAAGCGGTGAAAAACTGTTTTTT
CASSTRGRSGEKLFF
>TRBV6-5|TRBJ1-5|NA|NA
TGTGCCAGCAGTTACCAGGGTAATCAGCCCCAGCATTTT
CASSYQGNQPQHF
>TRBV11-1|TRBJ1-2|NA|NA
TGTGCCAGCAGCTTTGATACGAGTAGCTACACCTTC
CASSFDTSSYTF
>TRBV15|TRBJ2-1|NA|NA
TGTGCCACCAGCAGAGATGAGGGCTATTTGTATGAGCAGTTCTTC
CATSRDEGYLYEQFF
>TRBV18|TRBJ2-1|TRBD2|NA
TGTGCCAGCTCACCTGCCGGGACTAGCATCAATGAGCAGTTCTTC
CASSPAGTSINEQFF
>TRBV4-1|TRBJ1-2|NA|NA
TGCGCCAGCAGCCAAGTGTTGAACAGGAGAAATCACTATGGCTACACCTTC
CASSQVLNRRNHYGYTF
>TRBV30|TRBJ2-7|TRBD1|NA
TGTGCCTGGAAGGGGGACAGGGGCATCTACGAGCAGTACTTC
CAWKGDRGIYEQYF
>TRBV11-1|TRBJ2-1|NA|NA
TGTGCCAGCAGCTTAGATAATTACAATGAGCAGTTCTTC
CASSLDNYNEQFF
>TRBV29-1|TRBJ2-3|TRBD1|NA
TGTGCGTCCGGGACAGGGGGCACAGATACGCAGTATTTT
CASGTGGTDTQYF
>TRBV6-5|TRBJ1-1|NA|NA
TGTGCCAGCAGGCAGGGAAACACTGAAGCTTTCTTT
CASRQGNTEAFF
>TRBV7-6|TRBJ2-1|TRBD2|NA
TGTGCCAGCAGCTACCTAGCGGGAGGGGACAATGAGCAGTTCTTC
CASSYLAGGDNEQFF
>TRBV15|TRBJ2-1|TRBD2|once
TGTGCCACCAGCAGAGATCTCGCGGGGGGGTTATACAATGAGCAGTTCTTC
CATSRDLAGGLYNEQFF
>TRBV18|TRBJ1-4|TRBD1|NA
TGTGCCAGCTCACCACCGACAGGGGCAACTAATGAAAAACTGTTTTTT
CASSPPTGATNEKLFF
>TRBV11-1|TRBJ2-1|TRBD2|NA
TGTGCCAGCAGCATTATTAGCGGGACTGTCGGTAATGAGCAGTTCTTC
CASSIISGTVGNEQFF
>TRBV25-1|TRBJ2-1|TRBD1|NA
TGTGCCAGCAAGTATCAGGGGGCGGGGAATGAGCAGTTCTTC
CASKYQGAGNEQFF
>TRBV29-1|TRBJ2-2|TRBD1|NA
TGCAGCGTTGAAGGCAGGGGGTCTGGGGAGCTGTTTTTT
CSVEGRGSGELFF
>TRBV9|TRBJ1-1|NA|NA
TGTGCCAGCAGCGTAGTTGGGAGGGGGGCGAACACTGAAGCTTTCTTT
CASSVVGRGANTEAFF
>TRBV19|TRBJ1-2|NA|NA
TGTGCCAGTGAACGTAACGCAGGGGTTGACTATGGCTACACCTTC
CASERNAGVDYGYTF
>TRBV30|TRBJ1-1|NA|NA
TGTGCCTGGAGGGGCAGGGTCGAAGCTTTCTTT
CAWRGRVEAFF
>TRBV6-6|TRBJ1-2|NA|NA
TGTGCCAGCAGTTATGACAGTAGGGGCTATGGCTACACCTTC
CASSYDSRGYGYTF
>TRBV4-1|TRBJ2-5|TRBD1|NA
TGCGCCAGCAGCCAAGTTGACAGGGGAGTGGAGACCCAGTACTTC
CASSQVDRGVETQYF
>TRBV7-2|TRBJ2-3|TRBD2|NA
TGTGCCAGCAGCTTTCGGCTAGCGGGGGCGGGAGATACGCAGTATTTT
CASSFRLAGAGDTQYF
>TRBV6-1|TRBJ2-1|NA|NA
TGTGCCAGCAGTGTTAAGAGCTCCTACAATGAGCAGTTCTTC
CASSVKSSYNEQFF
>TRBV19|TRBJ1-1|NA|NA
TGTGCCAGTAGTATCACAACCAACACTGAAGCTTTCTTT
CASSITTNTEAFF
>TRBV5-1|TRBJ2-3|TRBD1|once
TGCGCCAGCAGCATAAAGCAGACAGGGGATCCAGATACGCAGTATTTT
CASSIKQTGDPDTQYF
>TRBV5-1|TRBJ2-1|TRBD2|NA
TGCGCCAGCAGCTTATCAGCGGGAGGTTACAATGAGCAGTTCTTC
CASSLSAGGYNEQFF
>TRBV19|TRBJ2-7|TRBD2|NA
TGTGCCAGTAGCCCTGGACTAGCGGGAAGCTACGAGCAGTACTTC
CASSPGLAGSYEQYF
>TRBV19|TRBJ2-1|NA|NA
TGTGCCAGTAGTATTGTAGGGGGGGGCAATGAGCAGTTCTTC
CASSIVGGGNEQFF
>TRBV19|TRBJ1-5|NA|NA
TGTGCCAGTAAAGCTGGGGCGGGGCAGAATCAGCCCCAGCATTTT
CASKAGAGQNQPQHF
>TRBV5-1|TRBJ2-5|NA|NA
TGCGCCAGCAGCCCAGCAACGGGGAGCGGCGAGACCCAGTACTTC
CASSPATGSGETQYF
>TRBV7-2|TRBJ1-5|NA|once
TGTGCCAGCAGCTTAGCGGGGGGGCTAGGACAGCCCCAGCATTTT
CASSLAGGLGQPQHF
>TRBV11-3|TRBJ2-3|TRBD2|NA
TGTGCCAGCAGAATCACTAGCGGGAGAACAGATACGCAGTATTTT
CASRITSGRTDTQYF
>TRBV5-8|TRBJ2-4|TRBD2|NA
TGTGCCAGCAGCTTCGGGGCTAGCGGGGGTAAAAACATTCAGTACTTC
CASSFGASGGKNIQYF
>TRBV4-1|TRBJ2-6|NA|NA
TGCGCCAGCAGCCAAGGACTATTCTACTCTGGGGCCAACGTCCTGACTTTC
CASSQGLFYSGANVLTF
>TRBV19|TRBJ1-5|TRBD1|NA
TGTGCCAGTATAGGAAGGTGGAGGGGGCGAAGCAATCAGCCCCAGCATTTT
CASIGRWRGRSNQPQHF
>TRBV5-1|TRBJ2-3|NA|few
TGCGCCAGCAGCTTGGGAGCGGGTGCAGATACGCAGTATTTT
CASSLGAGADTQYF
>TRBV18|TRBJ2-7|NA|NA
TGTGCCAGCTCACTCCTCCTCGCACGCGGCTACGAGCAGTACTTC
CASSLLLARGYEQYF
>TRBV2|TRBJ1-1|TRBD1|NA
TGTGCCAGCACTCGGACAGGTGGTACTGAAGCTTTCTTT
CASTRTGGTEAFF
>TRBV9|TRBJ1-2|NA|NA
TGTGCCAGCAGCACTCGGACAGATGAGTATGGCTACACCTTC
CASSTRTDEYGYTF
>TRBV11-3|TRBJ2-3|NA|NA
TGTGCCAGCAGCTACAGATGGTCCAGCCTCACAGATACGCAGTATTTT
CASSYRWSSLTDTQYF
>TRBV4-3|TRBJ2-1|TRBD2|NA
TGCGCCAGCAGCCAATATACCGGGACTAGCGATCACAATGAGCAGTTCTTC
CASSQYTGTSDHNEQFF
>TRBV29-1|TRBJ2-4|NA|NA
TGCAGCGTTCTTTCCGGGGGGCAAGGCATTCAGTACTTC
CSVLSGGQGIQYF
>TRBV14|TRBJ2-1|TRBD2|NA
TGTGCCAGCAGCCGTCGGGCGGGGGGGAGGAGGGCCTACAATGAGCAGTTCTTC
CASSRRAGGRRAYNEQFF
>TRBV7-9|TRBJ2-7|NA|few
TGTGCCAGCAGCCTCCGTCCCCAGGACGAGCAGTACTTC
CASSLRPQDEQYF
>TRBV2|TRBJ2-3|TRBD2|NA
TGTGCCAGCACCAGGGAGGGAGGTACGCAGTATTTT
CASTREGGTQYF
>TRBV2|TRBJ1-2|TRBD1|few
TGTGCCACCTCGGGGACAGGGGGCCATGGCTACACCTTC
CATSGTGGHGYTF
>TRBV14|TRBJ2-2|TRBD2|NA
TGTGCCAGCAGCCAAGACAGAAGGCCACTAGCGGTAAACACCGGGGAGCTGTTTTTT
CASSQDRRPLAVNTGELFF
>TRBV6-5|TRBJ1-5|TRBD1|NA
TGTGCCAGCAGCCTCGGGACAGGGGGCACTCAGCCCCAGCATTTT
CASSLGTGGTQPQHF
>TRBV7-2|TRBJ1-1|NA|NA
TGTGCCAGCAGCATTACGACAGGGAACACTGAAGCTTTCTTT
CASSITTGNTEAFF